This T cell receptor beta chain was captured in a study of blood T cell repertoires in COVID-19. Study details: Sources were T cells, B-cell-depleted T cells, or PBMCs; the material itself was cDNA or gDNA.

Repertoires were generated with immunoSEQ multiplex PCR, while TCRdb's copy carries only in-frame clones and drops some. The sample holds about 270,000 clones; roughly 90% are singletons and the top ten take roughly 13%. A Seattle source enrolled patients during active infection and followed them longitudinally. V trimming: 4 bases; J trimming: 4 bases; junction bases outside the gene matches: 10. Per the germline V gene, CDR1 is SGDLS and CDR2 is YYNGEE. CDR3 length equals 17 residues. The sample was peripheral blood. The chain joins TRBV9 to TRBJ2-5; 13 bases agree with TRBD2. The source is a woman between 65 and 79 years old with COVID-19, enrolled during active disease. The CDR3 DNA follows: TGTGCCAGCAGCTCCGGACTAGCGGGGGCCCTTATAGAGACCCAGTACTTC. Protein sequence: CASSSGLAGALIETQYF.